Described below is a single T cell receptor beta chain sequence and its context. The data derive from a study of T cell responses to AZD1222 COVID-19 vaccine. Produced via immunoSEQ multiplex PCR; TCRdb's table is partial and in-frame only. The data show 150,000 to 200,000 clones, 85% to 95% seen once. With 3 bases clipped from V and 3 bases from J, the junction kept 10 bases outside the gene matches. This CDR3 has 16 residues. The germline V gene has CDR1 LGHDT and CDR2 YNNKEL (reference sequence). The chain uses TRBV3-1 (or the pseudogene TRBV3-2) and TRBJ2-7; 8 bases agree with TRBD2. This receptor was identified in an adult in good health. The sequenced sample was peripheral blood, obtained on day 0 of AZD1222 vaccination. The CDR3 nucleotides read TGTGCCAGCAGCCAGGCCGGGACTAGAAGGAACTACGAGCAGTACTTC. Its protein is CASSQAGTRRNYEQYF.